The TCR beta chain under discussion was sequenced for a study of CDR3 diversity in severe acne. Germline CDR1 and CDR2: DFQATT and SNEGSKA (reference sequence). CDR3 length equals 19 residues. TCRdb passed the PCR reads through MiXCR, listing each CDR3 protein once. The sample shows approximately 77,000 distinct CDR3 sequences, about half of them seen only once. Specimen: blood. This sequence originates from a male donor with severe acne vulgaris. The V and J genes are TRBV20-1 and TRBJ2-1, with 9 positions matching TRBD2. Here the CDR3 DNA reads TGCAGCAGTTCTCGCGCCGGGCGGGAGGGCCGGGGGGGGTACAATGAGCAGTTCTTC. Protein sequence: CSSSRAGREGRGGYNEQFF.